A single sample gave rise to the 6 T cell receptor beta chains below, sequenced in a study of CD8+ T cells in alopecia areata. RNA, once extracted, was reverse transcribed into cDNA for use as the sequencing template. Sequencing used immunoSEQ multiplex PCR; TCRdb keeps in-frame clones, though not all of them. The table lists tens of thousands of clones, just over 50% of them singletons. Sequencing was done on a sample of NKG2D-high CD8+ T cells sorted from blood. The receptors originated from a human donor with alopecia areata.

This clone was observed a few times. The chain has TRBV29-1 and TRBJ1-4, with TRBD1 as a possible D gene (5 bases). The CDR3 is 13 amino acids. V was pared by 0 bases and J by 8 bases, with 10 bases between. CDR1 and CDR2 from the germline V gene are SQVTM and ANQGSEA. DNA of the CDR3: TGCAGCGTTGAAGAAGGTGGGGCCGAAAAACTGTTTTTT. Its protein is CSVEEGGAEKLFF.

The V call is TRBV27, the J call TRBJ2-7; 8 nucleotides line up with TRBD1. The trim removed 3 bases at V and 6 bases at J, leaving 1 base unmatched. This CDR3 spans 12 amino acids. Germline-derived CDR1 and CDR2 are MNHEY and SMNVEV (reference sequence). The CDR3 loop reads CASSFQGAEQYF. Here the CDR3 DNA reads TGTGCCAGCAGTTTCCAGGGGGCCGAGCAGTACTTC.

This clone was counted only a few times. The chain links TRBV29-1 to TRBJ1-1; the D gene is possibly TRBD1 (6 bases). Germline lookup yields CDR1 SQVTM and CDR2 ANQGSEA. The CDR3 consists of 13 residues. V gave up 7 bases and J gave up 5 bases, with 17 bases separating them. The CDR3 nucleotides are TGCAGCGCCAAGGGGGAGGGAGTAACTGAAGCTTTCTTT. Translated, it gives CSAKGEGVTEAFF.

The V and J genes are TRBV7-8 and TRBJ2-3; the match to TRBD1 covers 7 bases. Looked up from germline, CDR1 is SGHVS and CDR2 is FQNEAQ. The CDR3 has 16 residues. Trimming at V came to 5 bases and at J to 3 bases, leaving 11 bases not matched to a gene. The CDR3: CASSEQGWVSTDTQYF. CDR3 in DNA: TGTGCCAGCAGCGAACAGGGGTGGGTGTCGACAGATACGCAGTATTTT.

This chain connects TRBV7-9 to TRBJ2-7; D is perhaps TRBD1 or TRBD2 (5 bases each). CDR3 length equals 15 residues. Looked up from germline, CDR1 is SEHNR and CDR2 is FQNEAQ (reference sequence). The V and J ends lost 5 bases and 2 bases respectively, with 16 bases between them. The DNA of the CDR3 is TGTGCCAGCAGCCCCGCGGGCAGGGAAACCTACGAGCAGTACTTC. This codes for CASSPAGRETYEQYF.

This chain connects TRBV27 to TRBJ2-1, with 7 bases matching TRBD2. The CDR3 is 15 residues long. J was trimmed by 8 bases and V by 3 bases; bases with no gene match: 10. Germline values: CDR1 MNHEY, CDR2 SMNVEV (reference sequence). CDR3 protein: CASSFRAVGGDEQFF. The CDR3 bases are TGTGCCAGCAGTTTTAGGGCGGTGGGGGGGGATGAGCAGTTCTTC.